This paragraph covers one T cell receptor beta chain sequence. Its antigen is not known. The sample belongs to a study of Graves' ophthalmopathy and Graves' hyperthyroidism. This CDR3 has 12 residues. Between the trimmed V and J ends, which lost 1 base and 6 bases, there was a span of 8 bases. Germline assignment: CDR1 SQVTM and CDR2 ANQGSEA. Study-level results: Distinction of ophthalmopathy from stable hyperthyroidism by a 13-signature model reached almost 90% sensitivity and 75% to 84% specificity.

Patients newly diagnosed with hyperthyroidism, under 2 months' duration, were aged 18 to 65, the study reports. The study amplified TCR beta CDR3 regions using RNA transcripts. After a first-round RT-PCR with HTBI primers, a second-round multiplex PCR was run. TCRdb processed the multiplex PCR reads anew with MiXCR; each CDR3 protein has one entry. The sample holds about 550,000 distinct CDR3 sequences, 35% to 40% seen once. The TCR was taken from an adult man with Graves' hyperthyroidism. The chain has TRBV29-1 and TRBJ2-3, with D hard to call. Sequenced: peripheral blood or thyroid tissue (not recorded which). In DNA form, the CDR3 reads TGCAGCGTTGAAGGTCTTTTGGATACGCAGTATTTT. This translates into CSVEGLLDTQYF.